Sequencing of this TCR beta chain was carried out in a study of blood T cell repertoires in COVID-19 (dated by TCRdb to between 2020 and 2021). About the study as a whole: Samples covering the acute and convalescent phases of COVID-19 were provided by collaborators in the United States, Italy and Spain. The material from the prospective study consisted of cDNA or gDNA derived from T cells, B-cell-depleted T cells, or PBMCs. Subjects who had been exposed to COVID-19, were actively infected with it, or had recovered from it provided the deeply sampled blood TCRbeta repertoires that made up the dataset. The repertoires were released in a freely available public database meant as a resource for research on the immune response to SARS-CoV-2. Samples were obtained from the ongoing ImmuneRACE study (first 160 participants) and from 950 to 1,500 subjects provided by 6 global collaborators. A de-identified subject ID, COVID-19 status, age in years and sex were almost always included in the sample metadata. HLA class I and class II types, where available, came from metadata supplied by the sample provider rather than from assay-based typing. The paper's findings and limits, for the study overall: How much clinical and demographic metadata was included differed by source and by participant, and the metadata was provided uncurated.

The immunoSEQ Assay, a bias-controlled multiplex PCR, was used to amplify TCRbeta CDR3 regions from genomic DNA. Per the source publication's procedure: The number of nucleated cells in each sample was estimated by amplification of reference gene primers within the assay. To quantify the absolute abundance of each unique TCRbeta CDR3 rearrangement, sequence reads were collapsed and filtered. For each sample, productive Simpson clonality was calculated by taking the square root of Simpson's diversity index across productive rearrangements. In TCRdb, the immuneACCESS table is reduced to in-frame sequences with V and J assigned. These tables do not hold every clone; where another copy was compared, an unresolved V gene accounts for under half, and the others remain unexplained. That table is the source of V, J and clone size, and D and trimming were worked out from the DNA. Across this sample there are about 300,000 clones, with approximately 86% seen only once. 9.4% of the sample belongs to the ten largest clones.

Whole blood was collected in K2EDTA tubes by collaborating institutions according to the institutions' own protocols. For TCRbeta analysis, collaborators shipped samples as frozen whole blood, isolated PBMCs, or DNA extracted from either of those sample types. As for this clone: Its antigen is still unknown. No base-level quality is on record; no much larger clone is a single base apart.

The CDR3 holds 16 amino acids from the cysteine to the phenylalanine. The retained sequence is limited to the CDR3, 48 bases, with the frame set at the first base. Sequences MDHEN (CDR1) and SYDVKM (CDR2) are obtained from the germline V gene. V loses 2 bases of germline sequence and J loses 0 bases, and the interval between the two ends is 11 bases. Specimen: peripheral blood. The rearrangement joined TRBV28 to TRBJ1-5; no D segment can be confidently identified. The TCR originated in a young man with active or convalescent COVID-19. The DNA sequence is given as TGTGCCAGCAGTTTACCCCTGTGGGCTAGCAATCAGCCCCAGCATTTT. Its translation reads: CASSLPLWASNQPQHF.